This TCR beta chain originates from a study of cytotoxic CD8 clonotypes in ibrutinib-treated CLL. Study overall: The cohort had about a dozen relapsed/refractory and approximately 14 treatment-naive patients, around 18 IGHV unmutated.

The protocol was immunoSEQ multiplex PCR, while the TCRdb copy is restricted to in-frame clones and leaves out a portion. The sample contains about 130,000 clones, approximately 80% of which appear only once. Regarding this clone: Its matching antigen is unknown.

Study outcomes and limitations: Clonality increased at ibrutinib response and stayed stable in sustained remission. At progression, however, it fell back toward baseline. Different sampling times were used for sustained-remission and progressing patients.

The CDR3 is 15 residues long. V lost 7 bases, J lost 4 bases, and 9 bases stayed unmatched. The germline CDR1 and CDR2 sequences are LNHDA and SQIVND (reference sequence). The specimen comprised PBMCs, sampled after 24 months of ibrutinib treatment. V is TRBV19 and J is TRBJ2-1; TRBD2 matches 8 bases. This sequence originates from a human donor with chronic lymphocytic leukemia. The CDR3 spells CASKGLAGGYNEQFF. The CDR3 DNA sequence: TGTGCCAGTAAAGGGTTGGCGGGGGGATACAATGAGCAGTTCTTC.